The T cell receptor beta chain described here comes from a study of blood T cell repertoires in COVID-19 (dated by TCRdb to the early 2020s). In terms of the full investigation: Collaborator samples came from the United States, Italy and Spain and covered acute and convalescent phases of COVID-19. The samples were drawn from the first 160 participants of the ongoing ImmuneRACE study and from over 950 subjects provided by 6 global collaborators. Where HLA class I and class II types were available, the types were taken from metadata supplied by the sample provider, not from assay-based typing. The repertoires were released in a freely available public database intended as a resource for research on the immune response to SARS-CoV-2. The material from the prospective study consisted of cDNA or gDNA derived from T cells, B-cell-depleted T cells, or PBMCs. The sample metadata nearly always contained a de-identified subject ID, COVID-19 status, age in years and sex. The dataset comprised deeply sampled blood TCRbeta repertoires from subjects exposed to, actively infected with, or recovered from COVID-19. Results and caveats for the whole study, not just this receptor: The amount of clinical and demographic metadata varied by source and participant and was provided uncurated.

The CDR3 contains 15 residues, cysteine and phenylalanine counted. CDR3 DNA only is kept here, 45 bases in frame from base 1. V sheds 1 base and J sheds 6 bases, leaving 15 bases between their ends. The germline V gene (reference sequence) specifies SEHNR as CDR1 and FQNEAQ as CDR2. This clone has a handful of counts. Its antigen is not yet known. Base qualities were left out, and no much larger clone turns up one base away. Each collaborating institution followed its own protocols to collect whole blood in K2EDTA tubes. For TCRbeta analysis, collaborators shipped samples in one of three forms: frozen whole blood, isolated PBMCs, or DNA extracted from either of those sample types. The immunoSEQ Assay, a bias-controlled multiplex PCR, was used to amplify TCRbeta CDR3 regions from genomic DNA. From the authors' description of their analysis: Nucleated cell counts per sample were estimated from amplification of reference gene primers within the assay. Sequence reads were collapsed and filtered to measure the absolute abundance of every unique TCRbeta CDR3 rearrangement. For each sample, productive Simpson clonality was calculated by taking the square root of Simpson's diversity index across productive rearrangements. TCRdb limited this immuneACCESS table to in-frame rearrangements with V and J called. A share of clones is missing; checked studies link under half to unresolved V genes, and the rest is unexplained. V, J and clone size are those of that table, while D and trimming were read from the DNA. The table for this sample lists 150,000 to 200,000 clones; nearly 90% of them were counted only once. Under 25% of the sample rests with the top ten.

Sequencing input: peripheral blood. Rearrangement joined TRBV7-9 to TRBJ1-2; there is no confident call for the D gene. The origin of this receptor is a man in his 60s with active or convalescent COVID-19. This receptor has the CDR3 CASSLEASYANGYTF. The DNA is as follows: TGTGCCAGCAGCTTAGAAGCGAGCTACGCCAATGGCTACACCTTC.